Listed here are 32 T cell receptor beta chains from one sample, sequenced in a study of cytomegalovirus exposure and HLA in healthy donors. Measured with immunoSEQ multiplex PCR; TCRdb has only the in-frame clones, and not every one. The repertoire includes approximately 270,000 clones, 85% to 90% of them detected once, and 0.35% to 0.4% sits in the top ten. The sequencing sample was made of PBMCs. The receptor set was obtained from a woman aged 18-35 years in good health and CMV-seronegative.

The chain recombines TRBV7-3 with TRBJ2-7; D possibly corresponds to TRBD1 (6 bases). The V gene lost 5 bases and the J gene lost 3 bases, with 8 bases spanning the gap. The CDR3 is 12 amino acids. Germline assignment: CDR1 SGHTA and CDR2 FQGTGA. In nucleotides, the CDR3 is TGTGCCAGCAGCGAACAGGGCTACGAGCAGTACTTC. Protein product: CASSEQGYEQYF.

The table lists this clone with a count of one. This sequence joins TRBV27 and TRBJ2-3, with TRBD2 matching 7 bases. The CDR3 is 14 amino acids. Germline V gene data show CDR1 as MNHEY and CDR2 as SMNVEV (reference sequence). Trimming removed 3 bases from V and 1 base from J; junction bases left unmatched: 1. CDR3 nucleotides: TGTGCCAGCAGTTTCGCGGGGGGCACAGATACGCAGTATTTT. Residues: CASSFAGGTDTQYF.

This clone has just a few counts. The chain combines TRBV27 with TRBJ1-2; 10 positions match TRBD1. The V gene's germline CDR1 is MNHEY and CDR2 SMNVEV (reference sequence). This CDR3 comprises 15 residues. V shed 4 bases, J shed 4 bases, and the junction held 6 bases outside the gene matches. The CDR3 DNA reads TGTGCCAGCAGTTCGGGACAGGGGAGGATCTATGGCTACACCTTC. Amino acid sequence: CASSSGQGRIYGYTF.

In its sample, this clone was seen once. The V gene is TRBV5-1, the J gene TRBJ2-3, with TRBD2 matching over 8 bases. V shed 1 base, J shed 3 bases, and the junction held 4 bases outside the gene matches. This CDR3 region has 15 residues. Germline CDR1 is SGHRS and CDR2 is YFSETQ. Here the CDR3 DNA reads TGCGCCAGCAGCTTGTTAGCGGGGCTTACAGATACGCAGTATTTT. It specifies CASSLLAGLTDTQYF.

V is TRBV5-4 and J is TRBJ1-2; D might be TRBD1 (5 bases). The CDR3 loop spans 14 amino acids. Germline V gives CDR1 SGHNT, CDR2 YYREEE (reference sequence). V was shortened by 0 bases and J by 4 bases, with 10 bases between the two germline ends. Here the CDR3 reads CASSLEGRAYGYTF. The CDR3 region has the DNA TGTGCCAGCAGCTTGGAGGGCAGGGCCTATGGCTACACCTTC.

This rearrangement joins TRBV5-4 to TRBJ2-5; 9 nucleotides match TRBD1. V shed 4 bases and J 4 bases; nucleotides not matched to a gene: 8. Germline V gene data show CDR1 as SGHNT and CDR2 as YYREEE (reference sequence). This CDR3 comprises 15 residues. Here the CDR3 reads CASSARGQGVETQYF. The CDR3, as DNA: TGTGCCAGCAGCGCCCGGGGACAGGGAGTAGAGACCCAGTACTTC.

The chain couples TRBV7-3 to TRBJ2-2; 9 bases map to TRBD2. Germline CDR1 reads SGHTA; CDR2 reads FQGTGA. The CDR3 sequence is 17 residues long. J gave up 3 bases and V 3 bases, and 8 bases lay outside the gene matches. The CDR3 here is CASSFGPSGVYTGELFF. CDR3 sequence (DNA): TGTGCCAGCAGCTTCGGGCCTAGCGGGGTGTACACCGGGGAGCTGTTTTTT.

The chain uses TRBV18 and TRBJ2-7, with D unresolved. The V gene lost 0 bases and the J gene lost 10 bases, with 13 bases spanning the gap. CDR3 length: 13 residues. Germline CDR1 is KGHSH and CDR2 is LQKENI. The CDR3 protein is CASSPPSGIEQYV. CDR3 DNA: TGTGCCAGCTCACCACCTTCAGGTATAGAACAGTACGTC.

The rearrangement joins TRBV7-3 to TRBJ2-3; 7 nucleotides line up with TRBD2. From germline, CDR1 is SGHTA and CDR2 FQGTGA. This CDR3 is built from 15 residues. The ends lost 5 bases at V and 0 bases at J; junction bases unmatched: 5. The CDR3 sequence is CASSQGLTSTDTQYF. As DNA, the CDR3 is TGTGCCAGCAGCCAGGGACTAACTAGCACAGATACGCAGTATTTT.

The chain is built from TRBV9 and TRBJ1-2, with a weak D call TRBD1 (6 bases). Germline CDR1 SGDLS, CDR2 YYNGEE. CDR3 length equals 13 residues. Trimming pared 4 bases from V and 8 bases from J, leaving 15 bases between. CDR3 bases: TGTGCCAGCAGCTCCGGAACAGGGAACGGCTACACCTTC. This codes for CASSSGTGNGYTF.

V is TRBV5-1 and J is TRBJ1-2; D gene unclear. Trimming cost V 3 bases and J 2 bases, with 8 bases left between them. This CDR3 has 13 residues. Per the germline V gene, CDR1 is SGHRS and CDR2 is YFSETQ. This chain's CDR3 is CASSSSSNYGYTF. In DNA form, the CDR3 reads TGCGCCAGCAGCTCAAGCTCCAACTATGGCTACACCTTC.

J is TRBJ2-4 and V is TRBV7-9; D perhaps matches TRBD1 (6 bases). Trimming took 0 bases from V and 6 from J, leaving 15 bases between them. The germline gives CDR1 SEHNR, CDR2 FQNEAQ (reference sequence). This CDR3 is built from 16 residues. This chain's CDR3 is CASSLAQAGARNIQYF. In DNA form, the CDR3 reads TGTGCCAGCAGCTTAGCTCAGGCAGGGGCGAGAAACATTCAGTACTTC.

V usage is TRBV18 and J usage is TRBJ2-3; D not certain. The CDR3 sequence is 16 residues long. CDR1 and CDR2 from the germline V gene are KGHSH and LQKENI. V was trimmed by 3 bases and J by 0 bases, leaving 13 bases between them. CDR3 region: CASSPKETTSTDTQYF. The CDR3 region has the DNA TGTGCCAGCTCACCTAAAGAGACAACAAGCACAGATACGCAGTATTTT.

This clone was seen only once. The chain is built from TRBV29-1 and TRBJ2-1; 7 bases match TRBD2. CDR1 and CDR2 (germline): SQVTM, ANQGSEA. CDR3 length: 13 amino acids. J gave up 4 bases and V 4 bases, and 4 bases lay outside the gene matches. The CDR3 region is CSVGGGIYNEQFF. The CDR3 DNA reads TGCAGCGTTGGGGGGGGGATTTACAATGAGCAGTTCTTC.

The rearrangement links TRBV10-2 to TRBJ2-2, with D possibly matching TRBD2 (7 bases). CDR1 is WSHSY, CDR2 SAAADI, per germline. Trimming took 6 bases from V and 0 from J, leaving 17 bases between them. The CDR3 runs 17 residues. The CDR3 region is CASSVIGGRSNTGELFF. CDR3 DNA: TGCGCCAGCAGCGTAATCGGGGGGCGTTCGAACACCGGGGAGCTGTTTTTT.

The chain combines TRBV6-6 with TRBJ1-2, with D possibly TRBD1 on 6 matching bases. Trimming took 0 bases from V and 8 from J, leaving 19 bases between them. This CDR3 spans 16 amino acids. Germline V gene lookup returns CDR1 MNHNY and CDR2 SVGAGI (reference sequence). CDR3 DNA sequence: TGTGCCAGCAGTTACTCGATCGGTGGGGGGGCGCGGGGCTACACCTTC. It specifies CASSYSIGGGARGYTF.

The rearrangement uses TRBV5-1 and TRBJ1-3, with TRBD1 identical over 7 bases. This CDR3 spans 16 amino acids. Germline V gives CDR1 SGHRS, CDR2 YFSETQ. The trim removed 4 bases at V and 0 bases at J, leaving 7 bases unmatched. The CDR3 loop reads CASSGGTVSSGNTIYF. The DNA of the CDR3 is TGCGCCAGCAGCGGAGGGACAGTGAGCTCTGGAAACACCATATATTTT.

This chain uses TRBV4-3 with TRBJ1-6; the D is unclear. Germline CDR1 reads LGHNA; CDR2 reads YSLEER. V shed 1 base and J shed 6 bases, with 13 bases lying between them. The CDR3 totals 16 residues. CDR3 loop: CASSQVPGEGNSPLHF. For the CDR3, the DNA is TGCGCCAGCAGCCAAGTGCCGGGCGAGGGTAATTCACCCCTCCACTTT.

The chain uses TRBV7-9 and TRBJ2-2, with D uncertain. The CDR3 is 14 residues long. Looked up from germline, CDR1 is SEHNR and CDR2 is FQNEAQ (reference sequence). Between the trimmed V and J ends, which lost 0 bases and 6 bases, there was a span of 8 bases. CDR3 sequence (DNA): TGTGCCAGCAGCTTAGCGGTGAGCCCCGGGGAGCTGTTTTTT. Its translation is CASSLAVSPGELFF.

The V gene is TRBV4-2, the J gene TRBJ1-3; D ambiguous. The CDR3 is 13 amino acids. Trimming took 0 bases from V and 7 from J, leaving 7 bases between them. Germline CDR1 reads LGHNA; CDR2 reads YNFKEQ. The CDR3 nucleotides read TGTGCCAGCAGCCAAGAAGTACAGAACACCATATATTTT. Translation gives CASSQEVQNTIYF.

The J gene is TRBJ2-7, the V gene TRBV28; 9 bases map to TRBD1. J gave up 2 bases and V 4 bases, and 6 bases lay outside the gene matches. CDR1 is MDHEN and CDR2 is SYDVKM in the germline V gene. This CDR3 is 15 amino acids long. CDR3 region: CASSSPGTGPYEQYF. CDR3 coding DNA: TGTGCCAGCAGTTCCCCCGGGACAGGGCCCTACGAGCAGTACTTC.

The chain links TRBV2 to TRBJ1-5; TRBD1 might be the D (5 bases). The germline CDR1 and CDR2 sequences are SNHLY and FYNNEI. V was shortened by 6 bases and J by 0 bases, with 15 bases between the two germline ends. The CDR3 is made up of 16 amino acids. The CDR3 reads CASRDKGSYSNQPQHF. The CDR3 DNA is TGTGCCAGCAGGGACAAGGGAAGCTATAGCAATCAGCCCCAGCATTTT.

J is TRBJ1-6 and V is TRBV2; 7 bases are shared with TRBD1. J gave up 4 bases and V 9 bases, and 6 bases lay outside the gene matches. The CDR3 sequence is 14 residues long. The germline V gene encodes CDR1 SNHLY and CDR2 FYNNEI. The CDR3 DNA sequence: TGTGCCAGGAAAAGACAGGGTTATAATTCACCCCTCCACTTT. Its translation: CARKRQGYNSPLHF.

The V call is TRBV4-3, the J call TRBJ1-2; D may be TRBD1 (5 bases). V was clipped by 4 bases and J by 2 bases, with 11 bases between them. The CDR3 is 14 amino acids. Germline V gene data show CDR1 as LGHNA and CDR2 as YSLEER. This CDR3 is CASSLERGNYGYTF. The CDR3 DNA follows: TGCGCCAGCAGCCTTGAGCGGGGGAACTATGGCTACACCTTC.

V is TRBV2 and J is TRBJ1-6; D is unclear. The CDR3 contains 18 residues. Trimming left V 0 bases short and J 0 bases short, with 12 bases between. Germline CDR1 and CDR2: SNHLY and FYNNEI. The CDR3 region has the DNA TGTGCCAGCAGTGAAGCGGCGGGGTCGAGCTCCTATAATTCACCCCTCCACTTT. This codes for CASSEAAGSSSYNSPLHF.

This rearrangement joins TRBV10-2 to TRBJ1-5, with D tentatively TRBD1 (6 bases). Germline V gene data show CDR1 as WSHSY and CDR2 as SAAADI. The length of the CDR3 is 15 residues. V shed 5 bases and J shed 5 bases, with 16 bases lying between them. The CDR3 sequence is CASSRQALNDQPQHF. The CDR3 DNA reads TGCGCCAGCAGTAGACAGGCCTTAAATGATCAGCCCCAGCATTTT.

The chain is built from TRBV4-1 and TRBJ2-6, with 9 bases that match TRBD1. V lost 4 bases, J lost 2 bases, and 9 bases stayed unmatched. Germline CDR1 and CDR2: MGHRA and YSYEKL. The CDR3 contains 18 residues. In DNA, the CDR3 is TGCGCCAGCAGCCCGGGACAGGGCCCAATCACTGGGGCCAACGTCCTGACTTTC. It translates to CASSPGQGPITGANVLTF.

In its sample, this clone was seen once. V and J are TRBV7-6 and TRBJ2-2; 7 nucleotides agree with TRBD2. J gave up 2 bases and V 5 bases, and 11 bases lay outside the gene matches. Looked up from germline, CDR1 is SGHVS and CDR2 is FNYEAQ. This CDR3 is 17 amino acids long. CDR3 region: CASSPNSWGGNTGELFF. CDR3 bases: TGTGCCAGCAGCCCCAATTCTTGGGGGGGAAACACCGGGGAGCTGTTTTTT. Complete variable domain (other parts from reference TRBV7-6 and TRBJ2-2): GAGVSQSPRYKVTKRGQDVALRCDPISGHVSLYWYRQALGQGPEFLTYFNYEAQQDKSGLPNDRFSAERPEGSISTLTIQRTEQRDSAMYRCASSPNSWGGNTGELFFGEGSRLTVL.

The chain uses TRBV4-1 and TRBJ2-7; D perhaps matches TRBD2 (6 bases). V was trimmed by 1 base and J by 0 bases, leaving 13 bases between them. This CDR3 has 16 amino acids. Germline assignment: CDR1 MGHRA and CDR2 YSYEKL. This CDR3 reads CASSQVRGVFSYEQYF. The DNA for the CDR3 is TGCGCCAGCAGCCAAGTTCGCGGGGTCTTCTCCTACGAGCAGTACTTC.

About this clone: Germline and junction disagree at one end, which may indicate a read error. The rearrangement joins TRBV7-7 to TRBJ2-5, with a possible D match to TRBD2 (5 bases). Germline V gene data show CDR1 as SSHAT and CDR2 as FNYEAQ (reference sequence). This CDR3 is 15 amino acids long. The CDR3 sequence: CASSLGSLAQETQYF. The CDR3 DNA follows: TGTGCTAGCAGCTTAGGTTCTCTAGCCCAAGAGACCCAGTACTTC.

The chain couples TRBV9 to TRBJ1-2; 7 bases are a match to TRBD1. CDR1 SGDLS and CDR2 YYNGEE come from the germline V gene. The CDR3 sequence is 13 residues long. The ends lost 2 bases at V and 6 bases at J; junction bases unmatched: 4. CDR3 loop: CASSVRGGDGYTF. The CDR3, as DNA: TGTGCCAGCAGCGTTAGAGGGGGCGATGGCTACACCTTC.

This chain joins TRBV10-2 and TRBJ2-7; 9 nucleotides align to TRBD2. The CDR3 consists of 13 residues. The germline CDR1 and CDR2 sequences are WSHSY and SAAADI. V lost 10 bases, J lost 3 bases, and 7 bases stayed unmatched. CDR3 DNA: TGCGCCACCCGTTATAGCGGGGGCTACGAGCAGTACTTC. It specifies CATRYSGGYEQYF.